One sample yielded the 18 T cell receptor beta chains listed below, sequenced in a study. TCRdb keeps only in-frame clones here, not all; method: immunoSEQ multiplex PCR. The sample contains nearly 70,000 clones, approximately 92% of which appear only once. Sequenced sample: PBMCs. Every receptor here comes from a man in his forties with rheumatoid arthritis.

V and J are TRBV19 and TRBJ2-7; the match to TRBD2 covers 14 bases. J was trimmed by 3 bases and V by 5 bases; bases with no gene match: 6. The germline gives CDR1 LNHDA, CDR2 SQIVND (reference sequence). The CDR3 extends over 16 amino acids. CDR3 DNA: TGTGCCAGTAGTGGGTTGGGACTAGCGGGAGACTACGAGCAGTACTTC. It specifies CASSGLGLAGDYEQYF. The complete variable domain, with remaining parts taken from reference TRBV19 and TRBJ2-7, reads DGGITQSPKYLFRKEGQNVTLSCEQNLNHDAMYWYRQDPGQGLRLIYYSQIVNDFQKGDIAEGYSVSREKKESFPLTVTSAQKNPTAFYLCASSGLGLAGDYEQYFGPGTRLTVT.

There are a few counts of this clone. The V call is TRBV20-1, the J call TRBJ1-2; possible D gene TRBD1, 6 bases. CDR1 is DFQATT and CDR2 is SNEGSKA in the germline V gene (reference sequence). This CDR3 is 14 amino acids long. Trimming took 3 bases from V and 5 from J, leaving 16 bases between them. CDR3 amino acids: CSASAGQRSYGYTF. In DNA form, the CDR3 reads TGCAGTGCTAGTGCCGGACAGAGGTCATATGGCTACACCTTC.

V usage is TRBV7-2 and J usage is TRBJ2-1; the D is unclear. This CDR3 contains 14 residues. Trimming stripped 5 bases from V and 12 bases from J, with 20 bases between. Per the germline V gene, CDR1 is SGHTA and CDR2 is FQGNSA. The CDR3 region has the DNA TGTGCCAGCAGCCGGACCGACCGCAGGTCGTGGCAGTTCTTC. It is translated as CASSRTDRRSWQFF.

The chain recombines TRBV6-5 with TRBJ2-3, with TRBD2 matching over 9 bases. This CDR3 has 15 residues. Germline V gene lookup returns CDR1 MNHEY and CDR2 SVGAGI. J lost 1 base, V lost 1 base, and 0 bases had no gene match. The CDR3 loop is CASSYWTSGTDTQYF. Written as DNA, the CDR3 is TGTGCCAGCAGTTACTGGACTAGCGGCACAGATACGCAGTATTTT.

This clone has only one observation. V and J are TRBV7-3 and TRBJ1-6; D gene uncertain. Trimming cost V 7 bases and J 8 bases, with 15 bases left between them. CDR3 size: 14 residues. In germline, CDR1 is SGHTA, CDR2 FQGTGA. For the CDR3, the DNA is TGTGCCAGCAAGGCCGGCAGGTTGGATTCACCCCTCCACTTT. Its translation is CASKAGRLDSPLHF.

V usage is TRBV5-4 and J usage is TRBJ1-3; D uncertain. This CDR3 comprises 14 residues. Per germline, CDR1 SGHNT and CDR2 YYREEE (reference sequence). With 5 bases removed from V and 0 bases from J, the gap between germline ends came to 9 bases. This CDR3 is CASRPEFSGNTIYF. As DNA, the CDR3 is TGTGCCAGCAGGCCCGAGTTCTCTGGAAACACCATATATTTT.

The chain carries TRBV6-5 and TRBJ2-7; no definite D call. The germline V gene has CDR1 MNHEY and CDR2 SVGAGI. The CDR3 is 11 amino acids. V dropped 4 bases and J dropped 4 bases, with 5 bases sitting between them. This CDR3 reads CASSSQYEQYF. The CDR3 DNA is TGTGCCAGCAGTTCACAGTACGAGCAGTACTTC.

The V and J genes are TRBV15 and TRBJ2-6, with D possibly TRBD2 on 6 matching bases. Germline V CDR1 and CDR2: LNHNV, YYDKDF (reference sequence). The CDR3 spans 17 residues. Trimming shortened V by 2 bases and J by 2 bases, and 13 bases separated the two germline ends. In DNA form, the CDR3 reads TGTGCCACCAGCAGATCCCGGGGAGGAACTGGGGCCAACGTCCTGACTTTC. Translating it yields CATSRSRGGTGANVLTF.

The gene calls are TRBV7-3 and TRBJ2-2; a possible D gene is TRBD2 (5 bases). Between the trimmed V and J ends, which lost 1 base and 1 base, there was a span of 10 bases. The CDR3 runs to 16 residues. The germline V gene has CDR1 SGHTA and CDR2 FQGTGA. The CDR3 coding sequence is TGTGCCAGCAGCTTAAGTTCCGGGGAGAACACCGGGGAGCTGTTTTTT. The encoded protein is CASSLSSGENTGELFF.

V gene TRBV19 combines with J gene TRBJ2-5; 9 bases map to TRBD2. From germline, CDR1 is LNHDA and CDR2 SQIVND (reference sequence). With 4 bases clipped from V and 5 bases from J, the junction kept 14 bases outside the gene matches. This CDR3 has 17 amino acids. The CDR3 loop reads CASSNPSGETLRETQYF. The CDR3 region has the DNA TGTGCCAGTAGTAACCCTAGCGGGGAGACCCTCCGGGAGACCCAGTACTTC.

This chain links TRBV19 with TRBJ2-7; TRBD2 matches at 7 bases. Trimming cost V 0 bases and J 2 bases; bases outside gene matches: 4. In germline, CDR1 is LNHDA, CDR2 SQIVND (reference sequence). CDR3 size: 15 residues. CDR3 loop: CASSIEAGETYEQYF. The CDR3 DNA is TGTGCCAGTAGTATAGAGGCGGGAGAAACCTACGAGCAGTACTTC.

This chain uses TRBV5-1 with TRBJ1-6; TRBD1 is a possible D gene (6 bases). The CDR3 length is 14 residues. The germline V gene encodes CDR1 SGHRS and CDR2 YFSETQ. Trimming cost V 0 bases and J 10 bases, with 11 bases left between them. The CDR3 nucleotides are TGCGCCAGCAGCTTGGCCCAGGGGATGTCACCCCTCCACTTT. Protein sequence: CASSLAQGMSPLHF.

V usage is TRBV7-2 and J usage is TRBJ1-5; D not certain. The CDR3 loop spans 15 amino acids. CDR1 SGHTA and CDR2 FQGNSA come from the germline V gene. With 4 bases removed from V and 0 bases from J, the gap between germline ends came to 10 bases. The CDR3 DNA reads TGTGCCAGCAGCTCCGAATATTCTAGCAATCAGCCCCAGCATTTT. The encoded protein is CASSSEYSSNQPQHF.

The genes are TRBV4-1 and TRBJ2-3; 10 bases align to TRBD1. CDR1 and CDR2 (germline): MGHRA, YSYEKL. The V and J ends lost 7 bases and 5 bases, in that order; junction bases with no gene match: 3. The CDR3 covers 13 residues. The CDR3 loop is CASKGTGEDTQYF. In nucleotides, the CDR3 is TGCGCCAGCAAAGGGACAGGGGAAGATACGCAGTATTTT.

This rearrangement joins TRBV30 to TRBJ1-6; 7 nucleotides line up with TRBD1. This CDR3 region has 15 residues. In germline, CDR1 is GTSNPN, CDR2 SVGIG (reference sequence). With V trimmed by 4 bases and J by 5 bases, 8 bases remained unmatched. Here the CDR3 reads CAWKRPGQHNSPLHF. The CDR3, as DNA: TGTGCCTGGAAACGACCGGGACAGCATAATTCACCCCTCCACTTT. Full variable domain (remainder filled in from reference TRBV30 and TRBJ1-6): SQTIHQWPATLVQPVGSPLSLECTVEGTSNPNLYWYRQAAGRGLQLLFYSVGIGQISSEVPQNLSASRPQDRQFILSSKKLLLSDSGFYLCAWKRPGQHNSPLHFGNGTRLTVT.

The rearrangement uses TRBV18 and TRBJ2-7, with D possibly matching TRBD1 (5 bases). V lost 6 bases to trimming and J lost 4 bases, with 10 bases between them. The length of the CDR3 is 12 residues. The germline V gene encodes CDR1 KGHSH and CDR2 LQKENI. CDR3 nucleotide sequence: TGTGCCAGCTCCCAGGACATATACGAGCAGTACTTC. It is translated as CASSQDIYEQYF.

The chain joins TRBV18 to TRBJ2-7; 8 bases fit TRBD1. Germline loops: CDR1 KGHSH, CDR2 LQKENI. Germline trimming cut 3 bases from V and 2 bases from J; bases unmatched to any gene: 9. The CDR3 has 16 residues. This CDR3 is CASSPQQGGSAYEQYF. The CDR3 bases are TGTGCCAGCTCACCTCAACAGGGGGGTAGTGCCTACGAGCAGTACTTC.

The CDR3 loop reads CASSQALRSLGQETQYF. CDR3 nucleotides: TGTGCCAGCAGCCAAGCCCTACGGTCCCTAGGCCAAGAGACCCAGTACTTC. V is TRBV4-2 and J is TRBJ2-5, with no clear D. There are 17 residues in the CDR3. Looked up from germline, CDR1 is LGHNA and CDR2 is YNFKEQ. Trimming removed 1 base at V and 1 base at J, with 16 bases between.